Presented here are 28 T cell receptor beta chains from one specimen sequenced in a study of a mutant IDH1 vaccine in newly diagnosed glioma (dated by TCRdb to about 2021). The time point label for this specimen denotes: week 23, last vaccination. Every vaccine dose consisted of 300 ug of a 20-mer mutant IDH1 peptide in Montanide, administered subcutaneously together with topical imiquimod. The antigens for these receptors are not known. Libraries were constructed by the immunoSEQ multiplex PCR assay. This is the immuneACCESS table as TCRdb keeps it, with only in-frame sequences that have V and J called. A part of the clones is gone; compared with another copy, unresolved V genes explain less than half, and the rest is unexplained. Here the sample has approximately 35,000 clones; more than 75% occur a single time. Jointly, the top ten make up approximately 2.4% of the sample. Here the sequenced sample was PBMCs, taken from a glioma patient whose treatment included an IDH1 peptide vaccine. The receptors stem from a middle-aged man with glioma.

The chain combines TRBV6-5 with TRBJ1-1; 9 bases map to TRBD1. The junction had 7 bases not matched to a gene; V was cut back by 2 bases and J by 9 bases. Germline V gene sequence: CDR1 MNHEY, CDR2 SVGAGI. This CDR3 contains 14 residues. CDR3 loop: CASSYTGQGMQAFF. The CDR3, as DNA: TGTGCCAGCAGTTACACAGGACAGGGGATGCAAGCTTTCTTT.

The J gene is TRBJ1-1, the V gene TRBV6-5; 7 bases fit TRBD1. The CDR3 covers 14 residues. V shed 2 bases, J shed 7 bases, and the junction held 7 bases outside the gene matches. In germline, CDR1 is MNHEY, CDR2 SVGAGI. The CDR3: CASSYLRGVSEAFF. In DNA form, the CDR3 reads TGTGCCAGCAGTTACCTCAGGGGGGTGAGTGAAGCTTTCTTT.

V gene TRBV18 combines with J gene TRBJ2-3; no clear D. CDR1 and CDR2 from the germline V gene are KGHSH and LQKENI. V dropped 3 bases and J dropped 0 bases, with 7 bases sitting between them. The CDR3 is 14 amino acids. The CDR3 coding sequence is TGTGCCAGCTCACCCTCGGACAGCACAGATACGCAGTATTTT. It translates to CASSPSDSTDTQYF.

As DNA, the CDR3 is TGTGCCAGCAGTGGAATAAGGCTAGCGGGAGACAGAGAGACCCAGTACTTC. Amino acids: CASSGIRLAGDRETQYF. The V gene is TRBV2, the J gene TRBJ2-5, with 10 bases identical to TRBD2. The germline CDR1 and CDR2 sequences are SNHLY and FYNNEI. This CDR3 is built from 17 residues. V shed 4 bases, J shed 4 bases, and the junction held 12 bases outside the gene matches.

The rearrangement joins TRBV27 to TRBJ1-5; maybe TRBD1 (6 bases). Germline assignment: CDR1 MNHEY and CDR2 SMNVEV (reference sequence). The CDR3 runs 14 residues. The V gene lost 5 bases and the J gene lost 1 base, with 9 bases spanning the gap. CDR3 coding DNA: TGTGCCAGCAGTCAGGGGTTGAGCAATCAGCCCCAGCATTTT. Its protein product is CASSQGLSNQPQHF.

This clone was observed once. The gene calls are TRBV19 and TRBJ2-5; 8 bases line up with TRBD1. The junction had 6 bases not matched to a gene; V was cut back by 6 bases and J by 3 bases. Germline CDR1 reads LNHDA; CDR2 reads SQIVND (reference sequence). The CDR3 is 14 residues long. CDR3 sequence: CASSTGTGKETQYF. The CDR3 coding sequence is TGTGCCAGTAGCACCGGGACAGGAAAAGAGACCCAGTACTTC.

The chain couples TRBV7-8 to TRBJ2-1; TRBD2 matches 10 bases. CDR3 length equals 16 residues. CDR1 SGHVS and CDR2 FQNEAQ come from the germline V gene. Trimming took 5 bases from V and 7 from J; bases not matched to a gene: 11. CDR3 nucleotide sequence: TGTGCCAGCAGCCCCCGGCCGGGACTAGCGTTTAATGAGCAGTTCTTC. It yields the protein CASSPRPGLAFNEQFF. The whole variable domain, remainder taken from reference TRBV7-8 and TRBJ2-1, is GAGVSQSPRYKVAKRGQDVALRCDPISGHVSLFWYQQALGQGPEFLTYFQNEAQLDKSGLPSDRFFAERPEGSVSTLKIQRTQQEDSAVYLCASSPRPGLAFNEQFFGPGTRLTVL.

This clone appeared once. V is TRBV10-1 and J is TRBJ2-2, with D possibly called TRBD1 or TRBD2 (6 bases each). The CDR3 is made up of 17 amino acids. The germline CDR1 and CDR2 sequences are WNHNN and SYGVQD (reference sequence). Trimming left V 5 bases short and J 3 bases short, with 19 bases between. The CDR3 spells CASSRGPGALDTGELFF. For the CDR3, the DNA is TGCGCCAGCAGTCGAGGTCCGGGGGCGCTGGACACCGGGGAGCTGTTTTTT.

The chain carries TRBV5-5 and TRBJ2-7; D uncertain. The CDR3 runs 14 residues. Germline CDR1 is SGHKS and CDR2 is YYEKEE (reference sequence). V lost 4 bases and J 3 bases, leaving 14 bases between the germline ends. The CDR3 spells CASSVGWGSYEQYF. Written as DNA, the CDR3 is TGTGCCAGCAGCGTGGGTTGGGGAAGCTACGAGCAGTACTTC. The whole variable domain, remainder taken from reference TRBV5-5 and TRBJ2-7, is DAGVTQSPTHLIKTRGQQVTLRCSPISGHKSVSWYQQVLGQGPQFIFQYYEKEERGRGNFPDRFSARQFPNYSSELNVNALLLGDSALYLCASSVGWGSYEQYFGPGTRLTVT.

The chain carries TRBV30 and TRBJ1-2; tentatively, D is TRBD1 (5 bases). Germline V gives CDR1 GTSNPN, CDR2 SVGIG (reference sequence). This CDR3 contains 14 residues. Trimming pared 0 bases from V and 7 bases from J, leaving 15 bases between. The CDR3 protein is CAWSVGAGKFGYTF. The CDR3 coding sequence is TGTGCCTGGAGTGTAGGGGCAGGGAAGTTTGGCTACACCTTC.

In nucleotides, the CDR3 is TGCGCCAGCAGCACCGGGACTAGCTGGGAGACCCAGTACTTC. Translated: CASSTGTSWETQYF. The chain is built from TRBV5-1 and TRBJ2-5, with 9 positions matching TRBD2. V was clipped by 4 bases and J by 5 bases; unmatched bases: 6. CDR3 size: 14 residues. Germline lookup yields CDR1 SGHRS and CDR2 YFSETQ.

This clone has just a few counts. The CDR3 DNA sequence: TGTGCCAGCAGTGAATACGCTCTGCGGGAAAAACTGTTTTTT. This codes for CASSEYALREKLFF. This rearrangement joins TRBV25-1 to TRBJ1-4; D not certain. Deletions cut 0 bases from V and 8 bases from J, with 10 bases between. In germline, CDR1 is MGHDK, CDR2 SYGVNS. The CDR3 has 14 amino acids.

The chain employs TRBV7-8 and TRBJ1-2, with TRBD1 matching 10 bases. The CDR3 has 13 amino acids. The V gene end was trimmed by 5 bases and the J gene end by 5 bases; junction bases not matched to a gene: 2. Germline values: CDR1 SGHVS, CDR2 FQNEAQ. The CDR3 loop is CASSPGQGYGYTF. CDR3 in DNA: TGTGCCAGCAGCCCGGGACAGGGGTATGGCTACACCTTC.

CDR3 sequence reads: CASSLGGFTNEKLFF. The DNA for the CDR3 is TGTGCCAGCAGCCTCGGGGGGTTCACTAATGAAAAACTGTTTTTT. V usage is TRBV7-9 and J usage is TRBJ1-4; D perhaps matches TRBD1 (5 bases). Germline V lookup: CDR1 SEHNR, CDR2 FQNEAQ (reference sequence). CDR3 size: 15 residues. The V gene lost 5 bases and the J gene lost 2 bases, with 12 bases spanning the gap.

V gene TRBV5-6 combines with J gene TRBJ2-1; no firm D call. Trimming shortened V by 2 bases and J by 10 bases, and 19 bases separated the two germline ends. The CDR3 runs to 15 residues. The germline V gene has CDR1 SGHDT and CDR2 YYEEEE. CDR3 in amino acids: CASSFSETPLGEQFF. The CDR3, as DNA: TGTGCCAGCAGCTTCTCCGAGACCCCGCTCGGGGAGCAGTTCTTC.

This rearrangement joins TRBV28 to TRBJ1-2; 9 nucleotides align to TRBD1. The V gene end was trimmed by 6 bases and the J gene end by 3 bases; junction bases not matched to a gene: 11. Germline V gene sequence: CDR1 MDHEN, CDR2 SYDVKM. This CDR3 region has 16 residues. Written as DNA, the CDR3 is TGTGCCAGCAGCACCGGGACAGGGCCCCCAGACTATGGCTACACCTTC. This codes for CASSTGTGPPDYGYTF.

This clone was detected only once. The V call is TRBV5-6, the J call TRBJ2-7; the match to TRBD1 covers 9 bases. Trimming took 4 bases from V and 3 from J; bases not matched to a gene: 14. This CDR3 spans 17 amino acids. In germline, CDR1 is SGHDT, CDR2 YYEEEE. The CDR3 region has the DNA TGTGCCAGCAGCGCTTATGATCTGGGGGACAGGGTCTACGAGCAGTACTTC. It is translated as CASSAYDLGDRVYEQYF.

The chain recombines TRBV30 with TRBJ1-4; D gene unclear. Germline values: CDR1 GTSNPN, CDR2 SVGIG (reference sequence). This CDR3 region has 13 residues. Trimming pared 0 bases from V and 11 bases from J, leaving 13 bases between. CDR3 loop: CAWSVRDAIKLFF. The CDR3 DNA follows: TGTGCCTGGAGTGTAAGGGATGCGATTAAACTGTTTTTT.

The sample holds one count of this clone. The V gene is TRBV29-1, the J gene TRBJ2-2; D is ambiguous. The CDR3 length is 14 residues. Trimming stripped 2 bases from V and 2 bases from J, with 9 bases between. Germline CDR1 is SQVTM and CDR2 is ANQGSEA. The CDR3 loop is CSVESYRNTGELFF. The CDR3 DNA follows: TGCAGCGTTGAATCCTACAGAAACACCGGGGAGCTGTTTTTT.

The chain couples TRBV28 to TRBJ2-1, with D unresolved. V was clipped by 5 bases and J by 0 bases, with 14 bases between them. Germline CDR1 and CDR2: MDHEN and SYDVKM. The CDR3 runs 16 residues. The CDR3 sequence: CASSPDGTFSYNEQFF. CDR3 nucleotides: TGTGCCAGCAGTCCCGACGGAACCTTCTCCTACAATGAGCAGTTCTTC.

To note about this clone: This specimen includes other DNA sequences encoding the same CDR3. The chain employs TRBV19 and TRBJ1-4; D uncertain. The CDR3 length is 14 residues. Trimming pared 3 bases from V and 0 bases from J, leaving 5 bases between. Germline CDR1 and CDR2: LNHDA and SQIVND (reference sequence). In DNA form, the CDR3 reads TGTGCCAGTAGTATCGGGACAACTAATGAAAAACTGTTTTTT. Translating it yields CASSIGTTNEKLFF.

The chain has TRBV10-2 and TRBJ2-3, with D tentatively TRBD2 (5 bases). CDR1 is WSHSY, CDR2 SAAADI, per germline. V lost 11 bases to trimming and J lost 0 bases, with 9 bases between them. CDR3 length: 12 residues. This CDR3 is CAGGPSTDTQYF. The CDR3, as DNA: TGCGCCGGAGGACCCAGCACAGATACGCAGTATTTT.

The chain links TRBV6-5 to TRBJ2-7, with a tentative D call TRBD2 (7 bases). The germline CDR1 and CDR2 sequences are MNHEY and SVGAGI. The CDR3 length is 15 residues. The V gene lost 0 bases and the J gene lost 3 bases, with 12 bases spanning the gap. The CDR3 coding sequence is TGTGCCAGCAGTTACTCGAAAGCGGGACACTACGAGCAGTACTTC. As protein: CASSYSKAGHYEQYF.

The chain carries TRBV19 and TRBJ2-3; D may be TRBD1 or TRBD2 (5 bases each). The V end lost 5 bases, the J end lost 7 bases, and 19 bases lay between the germline ends. From germline, CDR1 is LNHDA and CDR2 SQIVND (reference sequence). This CDR3 is built from 15 residues. In nucleotides, the CDR3 is TGTGCCAGTAGTGACAGCCAGCTTCGGGGAAATACGCAGTATTTT. This codes for CASSDSQLRGNTQYF.

The genes are TRBV25-1 and TRBJ1-4; 12 bases map to TRBD1. CDR3 length equals 18 residues. Losses at the gene ends were 3 bases for V and 3 bases for J; bases not matched to a gene: 8. Germline assignment: CDR1 MGHDK and CDR2 SYGVNS. In nucleotides, the CDR3 is TGTGCCAGCAGTGACCCGGGACAGGGGGCCGGGGCTAATGAAAAACTGTTTTTT. Amino acid sequence: CASSDPGQGAGANEKLFF.

This clone occurred once. This rearrangement joins TRBV7-9 to TRBJ1-2; tentative D call: TRBD1 (5 bases). The V gene lost 4 bases and the J gene lost 5 bases, with 11 bases spanning the gap. From germline, CDR1 is SEHNR and CDR2 FQNEAQ (reference sequence). The CDR3 runs 13 residues. In nucleotides, the CDR3 is TGTGCCAGCAGCTCCCCCGGGGGTTATGGCTACACCTTC. Amino acid sequence: CASSSPGGYGYTF.

This rearrangement joins TRBV20-1 to TRBJ1-1; D gene unclear. Germline CDR1 and CDR2: DFQATT and SNEGSKA (reference sequence). V shed 2 bases and J shed 2 bases, with 3 bases lying between them. The CDR3 totals 11 residues. The CDR3: CSARPNTEAFF. DNA for the CDR3: TGCAGTGCTAGACCTAACACTGAAGCTTTCTTT.

The chain uses TRBV14 and TRBJ2-7; D not resolved. Germline CDR1 and CDR2: SGHDN and FVKESK. Trimming removed 0 bases at V and 6 bases at J, with 3 bases between. The CDR3 sequence is 11 residues long. The CDR3 bases are TGTGCCAGCAGCCAAGAGTCCGAGCAGTACTTC. Protein product: CASSQESEQYF.